Detailed here is one TCR beta chain. What it binds is unknown. This sample was taken from a study of blood T cells in healthy people across ages. At the level of the study: Template switching caught about one barcoded beta molecule for each two T cells. General observations from the study: There was a strong correlation between TCR beta diversity and naive T cell percentage. Naive CD4+ cells and diversity were both higher in long-lived donors than in aged donors. Those diversity estimates obtained from one million T cells were thought to be underestimates.

V dropped 8 bases and J dropped 0 bases, with 13 bases sitting between them. The CDR3 has 14 residues. Germline-derived CDR1 and CDR2 are SEHNR and FQNEAQ (reference sequence). Sample-barcoded 5' priming and a J-beta primer mix drove a second PCR of roughly 7 to 11 cycles. TCRdb used MiXCR to reprocess the 5' RACE reads, holding one entry per CDR3 protein. The data contain 650,000 to 800,000 distinct CDR3 sequences, roughly half of them singletons. The sequencing input was blood. This receptor was obtained from an elderly woman in good health. This chain uses TRBV7-9 with TRBJ2-5; D is unresolved. The CDR3 is CASVLGPHQETQYF. As DNA, the CDR3 is TGTGCCAGCGTCCTTGGGCCGCACCAAGAGACCCAGTACTTC.